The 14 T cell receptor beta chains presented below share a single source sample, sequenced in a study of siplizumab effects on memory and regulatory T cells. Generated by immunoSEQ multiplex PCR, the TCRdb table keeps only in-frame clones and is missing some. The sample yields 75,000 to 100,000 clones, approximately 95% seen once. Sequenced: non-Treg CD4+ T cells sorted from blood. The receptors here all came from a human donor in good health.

The CDR3 nucleotides are TGTGCCAGCGGGGCGGGGGCACAGGGCTACACCTTC. Translating it yields CASGAGAQGYTF. The rearrangement uses TRBV28 and TRBJ1-2, with D possibly TRBD1 on 6 matching bases. The ends were cut back, 8 bases at V and 8 bases at J, with 15 bases in the middle. Germline V CDR1 and CDR2: MDHEN, SYDVKM. The CDR3 is made up of 12 amino acids.

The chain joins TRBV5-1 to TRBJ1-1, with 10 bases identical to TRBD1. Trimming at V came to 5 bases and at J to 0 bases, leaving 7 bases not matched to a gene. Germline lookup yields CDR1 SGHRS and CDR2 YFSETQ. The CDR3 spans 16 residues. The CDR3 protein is CASSRETGGMNTEAFF. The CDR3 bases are TGCGCCAGCAGTCGTGAGACAGGGGGCATGAACACTGAAGCTTTCTTT.

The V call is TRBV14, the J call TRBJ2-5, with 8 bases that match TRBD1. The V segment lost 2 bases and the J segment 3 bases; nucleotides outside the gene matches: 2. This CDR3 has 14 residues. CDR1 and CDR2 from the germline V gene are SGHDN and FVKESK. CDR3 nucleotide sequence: TGTGCCAGCAGCCAAAGGACAGGGAAAGAGACCCAGTACTTC. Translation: CASSQRTGKETQYF. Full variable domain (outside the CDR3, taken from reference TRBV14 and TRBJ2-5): EAGVTQFPSHSVIEKGQTVTLRCDPISGHDNLYWYRRVMGKEIKFLLHFVKESKQDESGMPNNRFLAERTGGTYSTLKVQPAELEDSGVYFCASSQRTGKETQYFGPGTRLLVL.

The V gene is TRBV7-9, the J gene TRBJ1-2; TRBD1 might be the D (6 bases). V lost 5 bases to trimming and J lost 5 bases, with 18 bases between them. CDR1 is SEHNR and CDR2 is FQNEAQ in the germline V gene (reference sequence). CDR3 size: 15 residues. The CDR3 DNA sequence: TGTGCCAGCAGCACACAGGGAGACCGGGGGTATGGCTACACCTTC. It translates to CASSTQGDRGYGYTF.

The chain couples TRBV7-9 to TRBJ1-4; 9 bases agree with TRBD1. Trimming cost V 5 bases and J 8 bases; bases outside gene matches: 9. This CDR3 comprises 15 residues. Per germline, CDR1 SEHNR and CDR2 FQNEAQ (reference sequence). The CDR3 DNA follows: TGTGCCAGCAGCCTCTGGACAGGGGTTGTGGAAAAACTGTTTTTT. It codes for CASSLWTGVVEKLFF.

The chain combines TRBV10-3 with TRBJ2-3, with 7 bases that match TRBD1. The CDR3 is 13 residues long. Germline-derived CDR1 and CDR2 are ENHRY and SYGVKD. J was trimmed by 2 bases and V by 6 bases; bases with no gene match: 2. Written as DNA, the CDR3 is TGTGCCATCAGGGGGACAGACACAGATACGCAGTATTTT. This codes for CAIRGTDTDTQYF.

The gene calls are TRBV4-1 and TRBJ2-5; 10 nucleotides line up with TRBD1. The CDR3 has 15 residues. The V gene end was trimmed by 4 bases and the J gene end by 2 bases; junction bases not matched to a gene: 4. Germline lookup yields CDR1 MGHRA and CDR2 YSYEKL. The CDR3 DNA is TGCGCCAGCAGCCGGACAGGGGGGACTCAAGAGACCCAGTACTTC. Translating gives CASSRTGGTQETQYF.

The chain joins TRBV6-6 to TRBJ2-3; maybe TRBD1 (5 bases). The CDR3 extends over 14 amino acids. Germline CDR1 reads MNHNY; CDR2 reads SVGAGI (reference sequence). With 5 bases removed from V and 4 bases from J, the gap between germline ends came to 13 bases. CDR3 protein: CASSRPGNPDTQYF. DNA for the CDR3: TGTGCCAGCAGTAGACCAGGGAACCCAGATACGCAGTATTTT.

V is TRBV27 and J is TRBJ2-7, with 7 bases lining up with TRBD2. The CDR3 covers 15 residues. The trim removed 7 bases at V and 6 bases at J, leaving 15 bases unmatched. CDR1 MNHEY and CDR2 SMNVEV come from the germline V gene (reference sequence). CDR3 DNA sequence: TGTGCCAGCACCTCCCTGGGAGCGGGACTGCTCGAGCAGTACTTC. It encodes CASTSLGAGLLEQYF.

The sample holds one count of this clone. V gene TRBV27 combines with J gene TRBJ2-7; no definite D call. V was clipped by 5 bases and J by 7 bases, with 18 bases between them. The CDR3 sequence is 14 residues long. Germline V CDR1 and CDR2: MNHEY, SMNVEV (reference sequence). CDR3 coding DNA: TGTGCCAGCAGTCTAGGGCCCCGGGCCGGGGAGCAGTACTTC. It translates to CASSLGPRAGEQYF.

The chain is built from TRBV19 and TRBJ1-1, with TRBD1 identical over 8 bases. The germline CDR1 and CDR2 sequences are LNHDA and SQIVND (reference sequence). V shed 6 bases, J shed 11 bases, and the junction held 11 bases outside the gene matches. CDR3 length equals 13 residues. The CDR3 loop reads CASRHGQGSSAFF. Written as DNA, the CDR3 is TGTGCCAGTAGGCATGGACAGGGTTCATCGGCTTTCTTT.

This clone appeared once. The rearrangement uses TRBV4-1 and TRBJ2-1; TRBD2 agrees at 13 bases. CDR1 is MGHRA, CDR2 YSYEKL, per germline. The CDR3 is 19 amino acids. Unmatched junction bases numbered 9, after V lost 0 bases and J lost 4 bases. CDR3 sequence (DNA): TGCGCCAGCAGCCAAGAACTAGCGGGAGGGACGACAACTTACAATGAGCAGTTCTTC. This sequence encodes CASSQELAGGTTTYNEQFF.

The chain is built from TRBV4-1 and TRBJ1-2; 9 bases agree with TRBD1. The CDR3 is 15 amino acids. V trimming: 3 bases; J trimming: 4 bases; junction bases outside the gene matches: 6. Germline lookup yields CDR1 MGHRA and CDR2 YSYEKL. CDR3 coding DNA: TGCGCCAGCAGCCACCCAACAGGGGGCTTCTATGGCTACACCTTC. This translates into CASSHPTGGFYGYTF.

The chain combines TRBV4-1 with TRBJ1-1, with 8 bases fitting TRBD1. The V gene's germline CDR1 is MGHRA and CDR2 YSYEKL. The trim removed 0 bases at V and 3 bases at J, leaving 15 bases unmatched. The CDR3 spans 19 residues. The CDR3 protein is CASSQDLSGRGRRYTEAFF. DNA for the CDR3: TGCGCCAGCAGCCAAGATCTTTCAGGCAGGGGGCGAAGGTACACTGAAGCTTTCTTT.